The sample holds one count of the clone carrying this T cell receptor beta chain. Sequenced by immunoSEQ multiplex PCR; TCRdb stores in-frame clones only, minus some. The sample shows about 49,000 clones, approximately 94% of them seen only once. This CDR3 contains 12 residues. V was clipped by 6 bases and J by 7 bases, with 12 bases between them. Germline CDR1 and CDR2: MNHEY and SVGAGI. The entry originates in a study of control samples from healthy donors and cancer patients. Sequences were obtained from PBMCs. The sequence was collected from a man younger than 40 with colorectal cancer. The rearrangement joins TRBV6-5 to TRBJ1-1, with D unclear. The DNA for the CDR3 is TGTGCCAGCAGGCAGGAGGGAAATGAAGCTTTCTTT. This codes for CASRQEGNEAFF.